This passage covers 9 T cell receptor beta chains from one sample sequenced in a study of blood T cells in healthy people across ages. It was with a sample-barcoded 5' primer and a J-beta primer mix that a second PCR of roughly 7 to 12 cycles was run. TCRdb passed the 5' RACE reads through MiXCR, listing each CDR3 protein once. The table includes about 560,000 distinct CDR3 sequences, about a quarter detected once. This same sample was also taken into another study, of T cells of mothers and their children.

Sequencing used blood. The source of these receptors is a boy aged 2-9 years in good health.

The DNA of the CDR3 is TGCGCCAGCAGCCAAGATCGGGGAAATTTCATTCAGTACTTC. Translation: CASSQDRGNFIQYF. This chain joins TRBV4-3 and TRBJ2-4; possible D gene TRBD2, 5 bases. V lost 0 bases to trimming and J lost 9 bases, with 12 bases between them. From germline, CDR1 is LGHNA and CDR2 YSLEER. The length of the CDR3 is 14 residues.

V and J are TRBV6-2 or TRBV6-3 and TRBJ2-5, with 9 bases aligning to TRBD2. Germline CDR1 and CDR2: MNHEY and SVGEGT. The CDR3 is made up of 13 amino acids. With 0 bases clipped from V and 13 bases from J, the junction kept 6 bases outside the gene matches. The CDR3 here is CASSYSLTSGPYF. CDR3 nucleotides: TGTGCCAGCAGTTACTCTCTCACTAGCGGGCCGTACTTC.

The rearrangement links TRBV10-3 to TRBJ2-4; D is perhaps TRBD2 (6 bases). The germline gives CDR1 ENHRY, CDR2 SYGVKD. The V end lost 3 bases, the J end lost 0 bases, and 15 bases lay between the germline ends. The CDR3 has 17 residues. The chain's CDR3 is CAISDPAGWGAKNIQYF. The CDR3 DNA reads TGTGCCATCAGTGATCCCGCGGGGTGGGGAGCCAAAAACATTCAGTACTTC.

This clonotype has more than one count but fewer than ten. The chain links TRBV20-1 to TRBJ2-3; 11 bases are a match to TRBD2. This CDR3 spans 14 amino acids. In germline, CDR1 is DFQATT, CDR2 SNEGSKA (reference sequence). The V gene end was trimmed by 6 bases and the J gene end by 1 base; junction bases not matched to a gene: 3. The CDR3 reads CSAPLAGGTDTQYF. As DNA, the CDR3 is TGCAGTGCGCCACTAGCGGGGGGCACAGATACGCAGTATTTT.

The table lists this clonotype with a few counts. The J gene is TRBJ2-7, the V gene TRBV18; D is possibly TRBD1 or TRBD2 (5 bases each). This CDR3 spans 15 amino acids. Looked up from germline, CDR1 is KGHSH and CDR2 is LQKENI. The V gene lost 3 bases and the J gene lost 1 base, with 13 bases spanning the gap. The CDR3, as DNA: TGTGCCAGCTCACCTCTAAGGGGACCATCCTACGAGCAGTACTTC. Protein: CASSPLRGPSYEQYF.

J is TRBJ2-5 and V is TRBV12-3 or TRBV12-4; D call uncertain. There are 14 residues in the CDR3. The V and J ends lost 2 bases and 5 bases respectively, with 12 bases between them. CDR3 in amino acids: CASSLRSTGETQYF. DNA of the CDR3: TGTGCCAGCAGTTTACGGTCGACGGGTGAGACCCAGTACTTC.

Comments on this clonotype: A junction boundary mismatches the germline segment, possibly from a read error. The CDR3 here is CANSSHHSRTGRSTDTQYF. As DNA, the CDR3 is TGTGCCAACAGTTCCCACCACTCACGGACAGGGAGGAGCACAGATACGCAGTATTTT. V usage is TRBV12-3 or TRBV12-4 and J usage is TRBJ2-3; TRBD1 agrees at 8 bases. The CDR3 has 19 amino acids.

CDR3 loop: CASSFRGRGQGNTGELFF. The CDR3 region has the DNA TGTGCCAGCAGCTTCCGTGGTCGCGGACAGGGGAACACCGGGGAGCTGTTTTTT. The chain recombines TRBV11-2 with TRBJ2-2; 8 bases are a match to TRBD1. Germline CDR1 and CDR2: SGHAT and FQNNGV. The V and J ends lost 3 bases and 1 base, in that order; junction bases with no gene match: 10. The CDR3 consists of 18 residues.

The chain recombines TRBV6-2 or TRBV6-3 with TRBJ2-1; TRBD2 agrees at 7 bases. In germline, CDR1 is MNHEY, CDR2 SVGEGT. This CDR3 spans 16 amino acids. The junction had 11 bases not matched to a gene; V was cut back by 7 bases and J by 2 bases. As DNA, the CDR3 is TGTGCCAGCAAAGTATGGAGGCTAGCGGCCTACAATGAGCAGTTCTTC. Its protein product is CASKVWRLAAYNEQFF.